This T cell receptor (beta chain) stems from a study of vaccination effects on CD4 cells after COVID-19. Whole-study findings and limits: Clones of infection and vaccine origin contracted markedly late after vaccination. In healthy vaccinees, only 1 of 255 vaccine-induced clones cross-reacted with common cold coronaviruses.

This clone has a single count. Its antigen remains unknown. Only in-frame clones appear in the TCRdb table, and some are missing; sequencing was by immunoSEQ multiplex PCR. This table has 50,000 to 60,000 clones, nearly 80% appearing once. Germline loops: CDR1 LGHDT, CDR2 YNNKEL (reference sequence). The V and J ends lost 3 bases and 3 bases respectively, with 15 bases between them. CDR3 length: 16 amino acids. Investigators separated out CD4+ T cells once 9 to 11 days of culture had passed. Vaccination of participants consisted of two doses of either the BNT162b2 or mRNA-1273 vaccine. This specimen was CD4+ T cells from PBMCs cultured without peptide, taken after COVID-19 vaccination. This chain joins TRBV3-1 (or the pseudogene TRBV3-2) and TRBJ2-1, with no clear D. The TCR was taken from a human donor who received a COVID-19 vaccine. Written as DNA, the CDR3 is TGTGCCAGCAGCCACCTACCCCGGCGGAACTACAATGAGCAGTTCTTC. Its translation: CASSHLPRRNYNEQFF.